The sequence of this TCR beta chain was determined in a study of T cell clones after liver transplantation. Whole-study context: Samples came from ITN030ST, which attempted immunosuppression withdrawal within 2 years of liver transplantation.

Regarding this clone: Its antigen is not known.

Using immunoSEQ multiplex PCR, the repertoire was profiled, and TCRdb retains in-frame clones only, with some absent. The sample has 70,000 to 85,000 clones, 75% to 90% seen once; the top ten hold less than 0.65%. Study-wide results and caveats: A larger donor-reactive than third-party decline suggested partial antigen-specific deletion.

The CDR3 sequence is 14 residues long. The germline V gene encodes CDR1 MNHEY and CDR2 SVGAGI. V lost 0 bases, J lost 7 bases, and 10 bases lay in between. The specimen was CD4+ T cells from blood, collected before liver transplant. The chain is built from TRBV6-5 and TRBJ2-1; D remains ambiguous. This sequence originates from a human donor who received a liver transplant. CDR3 in amino acids: CASSYSTPRNEQFF. CDR3 bases: TGTGCCAGCAGTTACTCGACCCCTAGGAATGAGCAGTTCTTC.